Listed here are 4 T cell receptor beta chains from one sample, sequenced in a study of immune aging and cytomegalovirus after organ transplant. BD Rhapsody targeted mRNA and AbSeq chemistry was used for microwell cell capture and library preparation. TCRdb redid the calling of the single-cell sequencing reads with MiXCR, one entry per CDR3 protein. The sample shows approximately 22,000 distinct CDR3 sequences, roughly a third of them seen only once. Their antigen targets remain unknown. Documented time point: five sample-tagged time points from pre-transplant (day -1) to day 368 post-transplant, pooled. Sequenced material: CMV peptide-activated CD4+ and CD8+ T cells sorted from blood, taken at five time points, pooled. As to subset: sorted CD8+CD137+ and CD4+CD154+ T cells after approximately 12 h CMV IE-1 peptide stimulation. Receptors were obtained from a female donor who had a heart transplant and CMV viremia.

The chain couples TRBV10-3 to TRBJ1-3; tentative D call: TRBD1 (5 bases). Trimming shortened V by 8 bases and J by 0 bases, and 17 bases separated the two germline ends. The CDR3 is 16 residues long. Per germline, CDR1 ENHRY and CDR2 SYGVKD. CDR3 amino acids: CAIAGPPVGSGNTIYF. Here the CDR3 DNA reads TGTGCCATCGCGGGACCTCCCGTGGGCTCTGGAAACACCATATATTTT.

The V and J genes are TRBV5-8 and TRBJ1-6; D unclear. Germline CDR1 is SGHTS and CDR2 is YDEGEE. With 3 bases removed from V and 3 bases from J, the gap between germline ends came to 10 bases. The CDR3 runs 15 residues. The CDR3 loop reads CASSSEQNYNSPLHF. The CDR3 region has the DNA TGTGCCAGCAGCTCGGAACAGAACTATAATTCACCCCTCCACTTT.

Written as DNA, the CDR3 is TGTGCCACCTCGAACCCAGGGTATGGCTACACCTTC. Protein: CATSNPGYGYTF. The V gene is TRBV28, the J gene TRBJ1-2, with D possibly being TRBD1 (5 bases). V was trimmed by 10 bases and J by 5 bases, leaving 14 bases between them. There are 12 residues in the CDR3. From germline, CDR1 is MDHEN and CDR2 SYDVKM.

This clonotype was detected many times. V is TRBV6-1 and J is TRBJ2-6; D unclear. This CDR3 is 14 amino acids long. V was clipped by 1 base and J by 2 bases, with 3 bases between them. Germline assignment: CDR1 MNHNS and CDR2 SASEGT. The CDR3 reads CASSEEAGANVLTF. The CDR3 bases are TGTGCCAGCAGTGAAGAGGCTGGGGCCAACGTCCTGACTTTC.